This T cell receptor (beta chain) was recovered during a study of cytomegalovirus exposure and HLA in healthy donors. Notes on the study in general: Later analysis placed DRB1 highest and HLA-C lowest in TCR association rates, which differed by HLA locus.

This clone was seen a few times. Its matching antigen is unknown. PCR was performed using 60 Vbeta and 13 Jbeta primers. Repertoires were generated with immunoSEQ multiplex PCR, while TCRdb's copy carries only in-frame clones and drops some. The sample has over 150,000 clones; 78% are singletons. The germline gives CDR1 SGDLS, CDR2 YYNGEE. V shed 4 bases, J shed 5 bases, and the junction held 21 bases outside the gene matches. This CDR3 contains 19 residues. This TCR derives from a woman aged 50 to 60 in good health and CMV-seropositive. Sequences were obtained from PBMCs. The V and J genes are TRBV9 and TRBJ2-1, with 7 bases matching TRBD1. Here the CDR3 reads CASSQDWGRGTTGDNEQFF. The CDR3 DNA follows: TGTGCCAGCAGCCAAGATTGGGGGCGCGGAACAACAGGGGACAATGAGCAGTTCTTC.